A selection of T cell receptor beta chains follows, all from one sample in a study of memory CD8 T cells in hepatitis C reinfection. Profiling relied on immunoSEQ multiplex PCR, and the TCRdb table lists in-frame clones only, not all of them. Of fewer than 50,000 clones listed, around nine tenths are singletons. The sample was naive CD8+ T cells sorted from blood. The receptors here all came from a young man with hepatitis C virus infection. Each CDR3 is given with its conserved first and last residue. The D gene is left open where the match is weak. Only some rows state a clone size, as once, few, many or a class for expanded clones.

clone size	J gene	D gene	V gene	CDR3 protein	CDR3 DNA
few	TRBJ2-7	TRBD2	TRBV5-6	CASSPGGSYEQYF	TGTGCCAGCAGCCCGGGGGGGTCCTACGAGCAGTACTTC
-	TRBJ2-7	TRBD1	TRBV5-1	CASSAGQAYEQYF	TGCGCCAGCAGCGCGGGACAGGCCTACGAGCAGTACTTC
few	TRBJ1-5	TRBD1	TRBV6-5	CASSTGAGQPQHF	TGTGCCAGCAGTACAGGGGCGGGGCAGCCCCAGCATTTT
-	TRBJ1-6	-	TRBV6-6	CASSYAGNSPLHF	TGTGCCAGCAGTTACGCAGGGAATTCACCCCTCCACTTT
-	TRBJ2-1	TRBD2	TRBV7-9	CASSSSGASYNEQFF	TGTGCCAGCAGCTCTAGCGGGGCCTCCTACAATGAGCAGTTCTTC
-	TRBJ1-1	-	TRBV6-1	CASKQDEMNTEAFF	TGTGCCAGCAAACAGGATGAGATGAACACTGAAGCTTTCTTT
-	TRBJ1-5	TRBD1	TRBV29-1	CSVSGGELNQPQHF	TGCAGCGTCTCAGGGGGCGAGTTGAATCAGCCCCAGCATTTT
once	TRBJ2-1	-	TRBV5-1	CASSPPRQDEQFF	TGCGCCAGCAGCCCTCCCAGACAGGACGAGCAGTTCTTC
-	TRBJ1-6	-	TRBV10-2	CASSEAREGRSPLHF	TGCGCCAGCAGTGAAGCCAGGGAAGGAAGGTCACCCCTCCACTTT
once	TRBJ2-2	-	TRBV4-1	CASSQEGASTGELFF	TGCGCCAGCAGCCAAGAGGGGGCTAGCACCGGGGAGCTGTTTTTT
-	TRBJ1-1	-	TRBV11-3	CASSPPGTYGAVAFF	TGTGCCAGCAGCCCCCCTGGGACTTACGGTGCGGTAGCTTTCTTT
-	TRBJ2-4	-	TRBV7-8	CASSGVTKNIQYF	TGTGCCAGTTCGGGGGTGACCAAAAACATTCAGTACTTC
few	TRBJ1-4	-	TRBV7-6	CASSLAEGNEKLFF	TGTGCCAGCAGCTTAGCCGAGGGTAATGAAAAACTGTTTTTT
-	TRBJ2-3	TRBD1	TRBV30	CAWSGGTGVFTDTQYF	TGTGCCTGGAGTGGTGGGACAGGGGTGTTCACAGATACGCAGTATTTT
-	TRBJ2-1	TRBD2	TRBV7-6	CASSRGTSEPGFF	TGTGCCAGCAGCAGAGGGACTAGCGAACCCGGGTTCTTC
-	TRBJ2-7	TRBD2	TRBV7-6	CASSFGTSGSYEQYF	TGTGCCAGCAGCTTCGGGACTAGCGGTTCCTACGAGCAGTACTTC
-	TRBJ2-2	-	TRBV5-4	CASSFPGSNTGELFF	TGTGCCAGCAGCTTTCCGGGTTCGAACACCGGGGAGCTGTTTTTT
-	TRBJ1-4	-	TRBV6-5	CASSSVGGAGEKLFF	TGTGCCAGCAGTTCCGTGGGGGGAGCAGGGGAAAAACTGTTTTTT
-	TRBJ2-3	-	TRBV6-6	CASRHQGLITDTQYF	TGTGCCAGCAGGCACCAGGGACTTATAACAGATACGCAGTATTTT
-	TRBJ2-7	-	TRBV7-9	CASTKTESYEQYF	TGTGCCAGCACCAAGACAGAATCCTACGAGCAGTACTTC
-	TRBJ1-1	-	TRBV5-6	CASSPPGNTEAFF	TGTGCCAGCAGCCCTCCGGGTAACACTGAAGCTTTCTTT
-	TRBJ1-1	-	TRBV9	CASSVGYREGRTEAFF	TGTGCCAGCAGCGTCGGATACAGGGAAGGCAGGACTGAAGCTTTCTTT